This TCR beta chain was profiled in a study of shared clonotypes between healthy human individuals. The CDR3 runs to 15 residues. In germline, CDR1 is ENHRY, CDR2 SYGVKD. The V segment lost 6 bases and the J segment 0 bases; nucleotides outside the gene matches: 3. Replicate PCRs for sorted subsets used roughly 200 ng DNA; this equaled about 30,000 T cell genomes. Produced via immunoSEQ multiplex PCR; TCRdb's table is partial and in-frame only. This repertoire shows roughly 2.2 million clones, roughly 92% found once; its top ten account for 0.37%. The source of this sequence is a man younger than 30 in good health. Some clones in this sample may be carry-over from other donors' samples. The sequenced sample was naive CD4+ T cells from PBMCs. The subset here: CD45RA+ positively selected. V and J are TRBV10-3 and TRBJ2-3, with TRBD1 matching over 10 bases. The CDR3 nucleotides read TGTGCCATCAGAGGACAGGGGGGAAGCACAGATACGCAGTATTTT. As protein: CAIRGQGGSTDTQYF.